The 31 T cell receptor beta chains below were found in one sample sequenced in a study of chemoradiotherapy in HPV16-positive cancers. Produced via immunoSEQ multiplex PCR; TCRdb's table is partial and in-frame only. Of around 5,800 clones listed, about 88% are singletons. The specimen comprised tumor tissue, sampled from a patient who underwent chemoradiotherapy. All receptors come from a human donor with HPV-associated anogenital cancer.

V is TRBV9 and J is TRBJ2-1, with D perhaps matching TRBD1 or TRBD2 (5 bases each). Per germline, CDR1 SGDLS and CDR2 YYNGEE. V was pared by 4 bases and J by 5 bases, with 10 bases between. The length of the CDR3 is 13 residues. CDR3 sequence: CASSSGPDNEQFF. The CDR3 region has the DNA TGTGCCAGCAGCTCGGGACCTGACAATGAGCAGTTCTTC.

The table lists this clone with a count of one. J is TRBJ2-2 and V is TRBV9, with TRBD1 matching over 9 bases. Unmatched junction bases numbered 3, after V lost 2 bases and J lost 4 bases. The CDR3 has 15 amino acids. Germline assignment: CDR1 SGDLS and CDR2 YYNGEE. The CDR3 DNA reads as TGTGCCAGCAGCGTCACAGGGGGCCGCACCGGGGAGCTGTTTTTT. Translating it yields CASSVTGGRTGELFF.

The gene calls are TRBV7-3 and TRBJ1-2, with D uncertain. Trimming took 5 bases from V and 2 from J, leaving 9 bases between them. CDR3 length: 13 amino acids. In germline, CDR1 is SGHTA, CDR2 FQGTGA. Written as DNA, the CDR3 is TGTGCCAGCAGCCCGACTCAGAACTATGGCTACACCTTC. This encodes CASSPTQNYGYTF.

This chain links TRBV6-5 with TRBJ1-6; no clear D. V dropped 2 bases and J dropped 6 bases, with 5 bases sitting between them. Per germline, CDR1 MNHEY and CDR2 SVGAGI. The CDR3 is made up of 13 amino acids. CDR3 DNA: TGTGCCAGCAGTTACGGAGTTAATTCACCCCTCCACTTT. This translates into CASSYGVNSPLHF.

The chain recombines TRBV7-3 with TRBJ1-2; D might be TRBD1 (5 bases). Per the germline V gene, CDR1 is SGHTA and CDR2 is FQGTGA. This CDR3 contains 15 residues. Trimming cost V 4 bases and J 1 base, with 13 bases left between them. The CDR3 DNA reads as TGTGCCAGCAGCTCCGACGGGACCTTTAACTATGGCTACACCTTC. Translated, it gives CASSSDGTFNYGYTF.

This sequence joins TRBV7-2 and TRBJ1-4; unclear D gene. V lost 4 bases, J lost 8 bases, and 11 bases lay in between. Germline lookup yields CDR1 SGHTA and CDR2 FQGNSA. This CDR3 contains 13 residues. DNA of the CDR3: TGTGCCAGCAGCTCTCCCCTAGGGGAAAAACTGTTTTTT. This gives the protein CASSSPLGEKLFF.

This sequence joins TRBV27 and TRBJ2-3; TRBD2 matches at 8 bases. The CDR3 covers 15 residues. Germline CDR1 MNHEY, CDR2 SMNVEV (reference sequence). The trim removed 6 bases at V and 4 bases at J, leaving 9 bases unmatched. CDR3 nucleotide sequence: TGTGCCAGCAGCCGCGCGGGAGGATTAGCAGATACGCAGTATTTT. Its translation: CASSRAGGLADTQYF.

The chain carries TRBV7-9 and TRBJ2-1, with D tentatively TRBD1 (5 bases). V gave up 3 bases and J gave up 10 bases, with 10 bases separating them. Germline values: CDR1 SEHNR, CDR2 FQNEAQ (reference sequence). This CDR3 is built from 12 residues. The CDR3, as DNA: TGTGCCAGCAGCTTCAGTCAGGGAGAGCAGTTCTTC. It encodes CASSFSQGEQFF. Full variable domain (missing parts from reference TRBV7-9 and TRBJ2-1): DTGVSQNPRHKITKRGQNVTFRCDPISEHNRLYWYRQTLGQGPEFLTYFQNEAQLEKSRLLSDRFSAERPKGSFSTLEIQRTEQGDSAMYLCASSFSQGEQFFGPGTRLTVL.

This chain links TRBV5-3 with TRBJ1-1; D not resolved. TRBV5-3 has ORF status, its function being uncertain. The CDR3 has 11 residues. The V end lost 6 bases, the J end lost 8 bases, and 11 bases lay between the germline ends. The CDR3 region is CARKGNREAFF. CDR3 sequence (DNA): TGTGCCAGAAAAGGGAATCGAGAAGCTTTCTTT.

For the CDR3, the DNA is TGCAGCGTTGACCCGCAGGGGATGGGCAATGAGCAGTTCTTC. Translated: CSVDPQGMGNEQFF. The gene calls are TRBV29-1 and TRBJ2-1, with a possible D match to TRBD1 (6 bases). The CDR3 totals 14 residues. V was clipped by 3 bases and J by 6 bases, with 15 bases between them. Germline values: CDR1 SQVTM, CDR2 ANQGSEA.

This chain links TRBV5-6 with TRBJ1-1; D not resolved. Trimming stripped 2 bases from V and 1 base from J, with 6 bases between. CDR1 and CDR2 (germline): SGHDT, YYEEEE. CDR3 length: 13 residues. This CDR3 reads CASSFGGNTEAFF. In DNA, the CDR3 is TGTGCCAGCAGCTTCGGCGGGAACACTGAAGCTTTCTTT.

The chain employs TRBV30 and TRBJ1-5, with 7 bases that match TRBD1. The CDR3 is made up of 12 amino acids. Losses at the gene ends were 3 bases for V and 9 bases for J; bases not matched to a gene: 5. The germline V gene encodes CDR1 GTSNPN and CDR2 SVGIG (reference sequence). The CDR3 DNA sequence: TGTGCCTGGAGCGGGGACAGCGGGCCCCAGCATTTT. Amino acids: CAWSGDSGPQHF.

The V call is TRBV6-5, the J call TRBJ1-4; perhaps TRBD1 as D (5 bases). Germline V CDR1 and CDR2: MNHEY, SVGAGI. The CDR3 is made up of 15 amino acids. V was shortened by 7 bases and J by 3 bases, with 15 bases between the two germline ends. CDR3 nucleotide sequence: TGTGCCAGCAACCGGGACGGCAGGCCTAATGAAAAACTGTTTTTT. Its translation is CASNRDGRPNEKLFF.

The genes are TRBV6-4 and TRBJ1-5, with D unresolved. Trimming stripped 4 bases from V and 2 bases from J, with 6 bases between. The CDR3 has 13 residues. Looked up from germline, CDR1 is MRHNA and CDR2 is SNTAGT. CDR3 coding DNA: TGTGCCAGCAGTGTTGAGGGCAATCAGCCCCAGCATTTT. Encoded protein: CASSVEGNQPQHF.

The chain carries TRBV11-2 and TRBJ2-3; D may correspond to TRBD1 or TRBD2 (5 bases each). Germline assignment: CDR1 SGHAT and CDR2 FQNNGV. CDR3 length equals 18 residues. V was clipped by 1 base and J by 2 bases, with 19 bases between them. The CDR3 DNA reads TGTGCCAGCAGCTTAGCCGCCGGGGCTGCTAGCCCCACAGATACGCAGTATTTT. It yields the protein CASSLAAGAASPTDTQYF.

This chain connects TRBV30 to TRBJ1-4, with D tentatively TRBD1 (5 bases). Germline V lookup: CDR1 GTSNPN, CDR2 SVGIG (reference sequence). V lost 2 bases and J lost 3, with 13 bases in between. The CDR3 contains 15 residues. DNA of the CDR3: TGTGCCTGGAGTCCTAACGGGGCCCCTAATGAAAAACTGTTTTTT. Protein product: CAWSPNGAPNEKLFF.

V usage is TRBV28 and J usage is TRBJ2-7; D is perhaps TRBD1 or TRBD2 (6 bases each). The CDR3 extends over 12 amino acids. V was cut by 5 bases and J by 6 bases, with 11 bases left in between. Germline V gives CDR1 MDHEN, CDR2 SYDVKM. The CDR3 DNA is TGTGCCAGCAGTCCCCCGGGGGCCGAGCAGTACTTC. Protein product: CASSPPGAEQYF.

The rearrangement links TRBV4-2 to TRBJ1-5; D gene ambiguous. CDR3 size: 13 residues. The germline V gene encodes CDR1 LGHNA and CDR2 YNFKEQ. Between the trimmed V and J ends, which lost 1 base and 5 bases, there was a span of 6 bases. CDR3 protein: CASSQGSDQPQHF. As DNA, the CDR3 is TGTGCCAGCAGCCAAGGCAGCGATCAGCCCCAGCATTTT.

This chain joins TRBV5-6 and TRBJ2-2, with D unclear. The CDR3 consists of 13 residues. V lost 4 bases, J lost 0 bases, and 4 bases lay in between. CDR1 SGHDT and CDR2 YYEEEE come from the germline V gene. For the CDR3, the DNA is TGTGCCAGCAGCGTCACGAACACCGGGGAGCTGTTTTTT. Its protein is CASSVTNTGELFF.

This chain connects TRBV28 to TRBJ2-5, with 13 bases matching TRBD2. V shed 7 bases and J 3 bases; nucleotides not matched to a gene: 17. The CDR3 spans 19 residues. Germline CDR1 and CDR2: MDHEN and SYDVKM. CDR3 in DNA: TGTGCCAGCACTTCAGGAGGACTAGCGGGAGACGTTCCTGAAGAGACCCAGTACTTC. Encoded protein: CASTSGGLAGDVPEETQYF.

In DNA, the CDR3 is TGTGCCAGTAACGACAGGGGGATGAACACTGAAGCTTTCTTT. This encodes CASNDRGMNTEAFF. V and J are TRBV19 and TRBJ1-1; 9 positions match TRBD1. This CDR3 spans 14 amino acids. With V trimmed by 7 bases and J by 0 bases, 3 bases remained unmatched. The V gene's germline CDR1 is LNHDA and CDR2 SQIVND (reference sequence).

A few counts support this clone. V and J are TRBV30 and TRBJ2-7; 7 nucleotides match TRBD2. Germline lookup yields CDR1 GTSNPN and CDR2 SVGIG (reference sequence). J gave up 2 bases and V 7 bases, and 8 bases lay outside the gene matches. The CDR3 is made up of 13 amino acids. Here the CDR3 reads CASAGEGPYEQYF. The CDR3 DNA is TGTGCCTCCGCGGGGGAGGGCCCCTACGAGCAGTACTTC.

This chain connects TRBV7-9 to TRBJ1-2; a weak D match, TRBD1 (5 bases). Trimming removed 3 bases at V and 6 bases at J, with 11 bases between. Germline V gene data show CDR1 as SEHNR and CDR2 as FQNEAQ (reference sequence). The CDR3 is made up of 13 amino acids. The CDR3 bases are TGTGCCAGCAGCTTCGGGACGGTGGATGGCTACACCTTC. Protein sequence: CASSFGTVDGYTF.

This chain links TRBV28 with TRBJ2-2, with 9 nucleotides matching TRBD1. V shed 3 bases, J shed 2 bases, and the junction held 4 bases outside the gene matches. The CDR3 totals 16 residues. Germline CDR1 MDHEN, CDR2 SYDVKM. CDR3 residues: CASSFLGQGNTGELFF. CDR3 bases: TGTGCCAGCAGTTTCTTGGGACAGGGAAACACCGGGGAGCTGTTTTTT.

V gene TRBV29-1 combines with J gene TRBJ1-1; 7 bases agree with TRBD1. Trimming took 7 bases from V and 0 from J; bases not matched to a gene: 5. Germline assignment: CDR1 SQVTM and CDR2 ANQGSEA. There are 13 residues in the CDR3. CDR3 nucleotides: TGCAGCGGCCTGACAGGGATGAACACTGAAGCTTTCTTT. It encodes CSGLTGMNTEAFF.

This chain connects TRBV18 to TRBJ1-1, with a tentative D call TRBD1 (6 bases). The germline V gene encodes CDR1 KGHSH and CDR2 LQKENI. V was trimmed by 3 bases and J by 0 bases, leaving 11 bases between them. The CDR3 extends over 15 amino acids. The CDR3 DNA is TGTGCCAGCTCACCGCTTCAGGGGATGAACACTGAAGCTTTCTTT. It is translated as CASSPLQGMNTEAFF.

This chain links TRBV29-1 with TRBJ2-1; D possibly matches TRBD1 or TRBD2 (5 bases each). V lost 7 bases to trimming and J lost 6 bases, with 22 bases between them. Germline assignment: CDR1 SQVTM and CDR2 ANQGSEA. CDR3 length: 15 residues. CDR3 sequence reads: CSAIKQDTSFNEQFF. Here the CDR3 DNA reads TGCAGCGCCATCAAACAGGATACTAGTTTCAATGAGCAGTTCTTC.

The J gene is TRBJ1-3, the V gene TRBV7-8; 7 bases are shared with TRBD1. This CDR3 contains 16 residues. With 5 bases clipped from V and 0 bases from J, the junction kept 7 bases outside the gene matches. Germline V gene data show CDR1 as SGHVS and CDR2 as FQNEAQ. The chain's CDR3 is CASSAKRTGSGNTIYF. In DNA form, the CDR3 reads TGTGCCAGCAGCGCAAAAAGGACAGGCTCTGGAAACACCATATATTTT.

The V call is TRBV29-1, the J call TRBJ2-3, with D possibly TRBD1 on 5 matching bases. Germline V gene sequence: CDR1 SQVTM, CDR2 ANQGSEA. Trimming shortened V by 8 bases and J by 6 bases, and 15 bases separated the two germline ends. CDR3 size: 12 residues. The CDR3 protein is CSLRVSRDTQYF. For the CDR3, the DNA is TGCAGCCTCAGGGTCTCTCGGGATACGCAGTATTTT.

The V gene is TRBV2, the J gene TRBJ1-2; D remains ambiguous. Trimming removed 11 bases from V and 4 bases from J, with 8 bases in between. This CDR3 spans 10 amino acids. The germline CDR1 and CDR2 sequences are SNHLY and FYNNEI. The DNA for the CDR3 is TGTGCCCCAAAGGGCTATGGCTACACCTTC. Residues: CAPKGYGYTF.

V usage is TRBV29-1 and J usage is TRBJ2-5; the D gene could be TRBD1 or TRBD2 (5 bases each). CDR3 size: 14 residues. Trimming took 2 bases from V and 1 from J, leaving 11 bases between them. Germline CDR1 reads SQVTM; CDR2 reads ANQGSEA. The CDR3 region is CSVEYWDGQETQYF. The DNA for the CDR3 is TGCAGCGTTGAATACTGGGACGGCCAAGAGACCCAGTACTTC.